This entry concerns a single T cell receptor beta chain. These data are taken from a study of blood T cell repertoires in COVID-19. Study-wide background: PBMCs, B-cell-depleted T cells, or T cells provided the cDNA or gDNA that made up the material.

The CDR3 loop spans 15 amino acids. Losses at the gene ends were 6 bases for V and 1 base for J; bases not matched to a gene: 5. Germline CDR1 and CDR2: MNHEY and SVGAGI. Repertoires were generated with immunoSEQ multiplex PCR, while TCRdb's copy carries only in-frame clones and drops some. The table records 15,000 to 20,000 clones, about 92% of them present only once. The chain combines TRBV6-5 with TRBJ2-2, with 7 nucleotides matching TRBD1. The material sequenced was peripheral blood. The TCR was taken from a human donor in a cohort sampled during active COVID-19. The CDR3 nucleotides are TGTGCCAGCAGGCGGACAGGCGGGAACACCGGGGAGCTGTTTTTT. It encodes CASRRTGGNTGELFF.